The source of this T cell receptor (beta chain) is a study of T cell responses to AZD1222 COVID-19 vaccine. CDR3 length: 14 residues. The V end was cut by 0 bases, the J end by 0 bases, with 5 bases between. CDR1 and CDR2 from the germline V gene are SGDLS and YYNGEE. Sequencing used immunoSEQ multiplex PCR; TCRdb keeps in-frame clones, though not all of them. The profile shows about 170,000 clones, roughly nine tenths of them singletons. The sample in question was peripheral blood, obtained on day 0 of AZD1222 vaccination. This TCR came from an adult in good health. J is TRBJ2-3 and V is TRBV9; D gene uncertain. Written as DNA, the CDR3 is TGTGCCAGCAGCGTAGTGGACAGCACAGATACGCAGTATTTT. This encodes CASSVVDSTDTQYF.